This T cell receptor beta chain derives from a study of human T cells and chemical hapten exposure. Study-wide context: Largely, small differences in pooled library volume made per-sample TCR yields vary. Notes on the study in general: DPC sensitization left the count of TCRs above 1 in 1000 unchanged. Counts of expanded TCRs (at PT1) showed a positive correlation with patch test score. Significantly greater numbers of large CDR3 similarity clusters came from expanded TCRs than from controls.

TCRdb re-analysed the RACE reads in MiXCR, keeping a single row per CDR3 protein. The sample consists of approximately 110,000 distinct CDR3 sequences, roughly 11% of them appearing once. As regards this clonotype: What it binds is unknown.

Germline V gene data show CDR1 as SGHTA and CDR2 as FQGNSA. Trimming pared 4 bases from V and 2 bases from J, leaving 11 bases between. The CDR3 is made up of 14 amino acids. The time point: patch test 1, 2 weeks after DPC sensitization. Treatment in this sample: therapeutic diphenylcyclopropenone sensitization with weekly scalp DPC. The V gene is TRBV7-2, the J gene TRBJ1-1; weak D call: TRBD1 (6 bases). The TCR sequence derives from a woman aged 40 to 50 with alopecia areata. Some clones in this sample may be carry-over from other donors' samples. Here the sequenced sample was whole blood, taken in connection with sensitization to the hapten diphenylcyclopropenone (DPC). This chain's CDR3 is CASSSRDTNTEAFF. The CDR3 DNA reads TGTGCCAGCAGCTCTCGGGACACCAACACTGAAGCTTTCTTT.